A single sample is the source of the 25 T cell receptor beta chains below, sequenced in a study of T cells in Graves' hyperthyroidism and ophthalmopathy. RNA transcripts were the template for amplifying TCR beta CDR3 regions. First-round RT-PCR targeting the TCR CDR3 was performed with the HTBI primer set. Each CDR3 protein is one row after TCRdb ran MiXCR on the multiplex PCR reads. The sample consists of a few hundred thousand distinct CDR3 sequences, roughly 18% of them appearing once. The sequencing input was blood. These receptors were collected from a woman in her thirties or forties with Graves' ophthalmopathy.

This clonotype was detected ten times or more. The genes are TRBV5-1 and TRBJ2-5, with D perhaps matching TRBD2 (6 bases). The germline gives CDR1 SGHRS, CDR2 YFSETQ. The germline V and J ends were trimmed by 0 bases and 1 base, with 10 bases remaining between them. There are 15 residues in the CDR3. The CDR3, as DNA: TGCGCCAGCAGCTTGGTGGGGGGAAGCCAAGAGACCCAGTACTTC. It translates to CASSLVGGSQETQYF.

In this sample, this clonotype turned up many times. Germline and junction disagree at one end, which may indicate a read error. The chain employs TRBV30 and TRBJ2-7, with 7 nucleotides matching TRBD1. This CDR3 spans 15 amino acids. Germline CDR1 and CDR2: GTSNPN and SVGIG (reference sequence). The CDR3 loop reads CAWGVDGTDLYEQYF. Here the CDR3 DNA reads TGTGCCTGGGGTGTAGACGGGACAGACCTTTACGAGCAGTACTTC.

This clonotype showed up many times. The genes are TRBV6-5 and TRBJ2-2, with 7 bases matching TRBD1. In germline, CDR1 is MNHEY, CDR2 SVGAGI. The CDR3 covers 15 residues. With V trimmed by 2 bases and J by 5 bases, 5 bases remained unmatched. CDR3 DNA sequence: TGTGCCAGCAGTTACACGGGACAGCATACCGGGGAGCTGTTTTTT. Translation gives CASSYTGQHTGELFF.

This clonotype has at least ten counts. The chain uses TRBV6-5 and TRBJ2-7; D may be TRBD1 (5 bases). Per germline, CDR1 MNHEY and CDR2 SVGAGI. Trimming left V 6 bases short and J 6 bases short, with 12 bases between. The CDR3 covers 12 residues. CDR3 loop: CASSPTESEQYF. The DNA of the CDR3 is TGTGCCAGCAGCCCGACAGAAAGCGAGCAGTACTTC.

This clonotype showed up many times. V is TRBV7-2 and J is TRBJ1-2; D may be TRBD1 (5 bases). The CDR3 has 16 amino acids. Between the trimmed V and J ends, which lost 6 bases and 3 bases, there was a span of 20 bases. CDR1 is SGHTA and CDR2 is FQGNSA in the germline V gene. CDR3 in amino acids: CASSSLGTGGYYGYTF. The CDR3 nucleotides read TGTGCCAGCAGTTCCTTGGGAACAGGCGGCTACTATGGCTACACCTTC. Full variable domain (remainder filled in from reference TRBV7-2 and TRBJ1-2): GAGVSQSPSNKVTEKGKDVELRCDPISGHTALYWYRQSLGQGLEFLIYFQGNSAPDKSGLPSDRFSAERTGGSVSTLTIQRTQQEDSAVYLCASSSLGTGGYYGYTFGSGTRLTVV.

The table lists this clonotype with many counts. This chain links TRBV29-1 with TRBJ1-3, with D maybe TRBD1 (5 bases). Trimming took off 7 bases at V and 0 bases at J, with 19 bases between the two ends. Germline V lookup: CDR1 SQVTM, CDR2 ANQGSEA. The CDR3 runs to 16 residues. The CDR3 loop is CSASRRGRSSGNTIYF. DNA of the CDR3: TGCAGCGCCAGCCGGCGGGGCCGAAGCTCTGGAAACACCATATATTTT.

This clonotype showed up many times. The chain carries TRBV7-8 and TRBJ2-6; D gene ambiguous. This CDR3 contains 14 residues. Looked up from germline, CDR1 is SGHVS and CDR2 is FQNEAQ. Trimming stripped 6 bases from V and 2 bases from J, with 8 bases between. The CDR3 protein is CASSRSAGANVLTF. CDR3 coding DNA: TGTGCCAGCAGTCGGTCTGCTGGGGCCAACGTCCTGACTTTC.

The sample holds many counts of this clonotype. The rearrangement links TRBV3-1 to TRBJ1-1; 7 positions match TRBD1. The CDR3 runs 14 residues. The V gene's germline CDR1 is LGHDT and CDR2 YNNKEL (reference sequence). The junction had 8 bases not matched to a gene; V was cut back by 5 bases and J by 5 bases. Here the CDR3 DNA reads TGTGCCAGCAGCTCACAGGGGAGGGAGACTGAAGCTTTCTTT. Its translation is CASSSQGRETEAFF.

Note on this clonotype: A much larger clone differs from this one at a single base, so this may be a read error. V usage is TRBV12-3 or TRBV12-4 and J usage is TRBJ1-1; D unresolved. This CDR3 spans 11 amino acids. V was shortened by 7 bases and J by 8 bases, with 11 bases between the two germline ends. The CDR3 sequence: CASTFSWEAFF. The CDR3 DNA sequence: TGTGCCAGCACGTTTTCATGGGAAGCTTTCTTT.

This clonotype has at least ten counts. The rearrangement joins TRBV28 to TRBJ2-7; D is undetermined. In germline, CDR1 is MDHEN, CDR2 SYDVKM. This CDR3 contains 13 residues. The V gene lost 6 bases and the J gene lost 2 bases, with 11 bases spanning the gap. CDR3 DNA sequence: TGTGCCAGCAGGCCCACAGAAACCTACGAGCAGTACTTC. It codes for CASRPTETYEQYF.

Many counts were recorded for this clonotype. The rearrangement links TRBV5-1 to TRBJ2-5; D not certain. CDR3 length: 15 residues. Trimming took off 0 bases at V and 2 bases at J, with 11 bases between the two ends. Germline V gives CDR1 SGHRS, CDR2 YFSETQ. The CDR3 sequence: CASSLVFSLQETQYF. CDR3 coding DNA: TGCGCCAGCAGCTTGGTTTTCTCGTTACAAGAGACCCAGTACTTC.

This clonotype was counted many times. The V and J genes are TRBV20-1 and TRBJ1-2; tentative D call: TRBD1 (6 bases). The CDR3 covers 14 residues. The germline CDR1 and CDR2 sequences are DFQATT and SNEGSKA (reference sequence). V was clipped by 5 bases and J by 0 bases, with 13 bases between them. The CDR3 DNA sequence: TGCAGTGCTCGGGACACGGAAACTAACTATGGCTACACCTTC. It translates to CSARDTETNYGYTF.

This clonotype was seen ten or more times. The CDR3 nucleotides read TGTGTCAGGGCAGGGGGGCATTCTGGGGCCAACGTCCTGACTTTC. It yields the protein CVRAGGHSGANVLTF. The chain is built from TRBV15 and TRBJ2-6; D is possibly TRBD1 (7 bases). Per the germline V gene, CDR1 is LNHNV and CDR2 is YYDKDF (reference sequence). CDR3 size: 15 residues.

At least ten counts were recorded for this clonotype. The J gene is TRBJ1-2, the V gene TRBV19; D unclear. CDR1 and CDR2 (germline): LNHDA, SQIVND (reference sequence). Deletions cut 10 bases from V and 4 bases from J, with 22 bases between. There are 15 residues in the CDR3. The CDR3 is CATSATDYPGYGYTF. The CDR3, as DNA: TGTGCCACCTCAGCAACGGACTATCCCGGCTATGGCTACACCTTC.

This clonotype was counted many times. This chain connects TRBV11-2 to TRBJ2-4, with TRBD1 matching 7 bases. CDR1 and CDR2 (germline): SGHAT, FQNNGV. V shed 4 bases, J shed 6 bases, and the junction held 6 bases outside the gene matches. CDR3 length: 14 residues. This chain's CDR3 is CASSSLTGLNIQYF. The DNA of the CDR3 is TGTGCCAGCAGCTCCCTGACAGGGTTAAACATTCAGTACTTC.

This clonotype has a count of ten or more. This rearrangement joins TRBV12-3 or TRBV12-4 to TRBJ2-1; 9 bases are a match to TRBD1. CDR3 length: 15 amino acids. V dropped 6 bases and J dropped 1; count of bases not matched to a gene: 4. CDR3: CASRSDRGSYNEQFF. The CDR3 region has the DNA TGTGCCAGCAGATCAGACAGGGGGTCCTACAATGAGCAGTTCTTC.

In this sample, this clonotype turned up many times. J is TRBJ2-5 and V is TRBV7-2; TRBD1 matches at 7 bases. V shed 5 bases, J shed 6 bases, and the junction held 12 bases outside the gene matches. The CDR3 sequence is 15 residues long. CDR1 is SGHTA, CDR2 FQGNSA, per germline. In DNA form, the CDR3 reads TGTGCCAGCAGCCCCCAGGGGACAGCCTTCCAGACCCAGTACTTC. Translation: CASSPQGTAFQTQYF.

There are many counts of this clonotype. CDR3 DNA sequence: TGTGCCAGCAGTAATCGGGCAGCAGAAGCTTTCTTT. Protein product: CASSNRAAEAFF. The chain carries TRBV12-3 or TRBV12-4 and TRBJ1-1; D not resolved. CDR3 length: 12 amino acids. V lost 5 bases to trimming and J lost 8 bases, with 12 bases between them.

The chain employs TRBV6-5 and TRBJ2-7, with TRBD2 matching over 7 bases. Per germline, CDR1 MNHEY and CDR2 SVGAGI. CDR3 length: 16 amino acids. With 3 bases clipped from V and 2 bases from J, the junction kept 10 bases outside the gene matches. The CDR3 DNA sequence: TGTGCCAGCAGTTATTCCGGGCGGGAGATAACCTACGAGCAGTACTTC. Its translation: CASSYSGREITYEQYF.

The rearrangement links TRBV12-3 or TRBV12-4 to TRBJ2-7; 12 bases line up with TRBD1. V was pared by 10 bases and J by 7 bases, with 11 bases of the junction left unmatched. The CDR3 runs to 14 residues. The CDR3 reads CATKPGQGAHEQYF. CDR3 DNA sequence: TGTGCCACCAAACCGGGACAGGGGGCTCATGAGCAGTACTTC.

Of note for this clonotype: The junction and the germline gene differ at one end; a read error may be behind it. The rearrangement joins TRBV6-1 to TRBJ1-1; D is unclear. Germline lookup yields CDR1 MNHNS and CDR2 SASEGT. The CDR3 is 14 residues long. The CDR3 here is CASREDAGNTEAFF. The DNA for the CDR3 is TGTGCCAGCAGGGAAGATGCCGGGAACACTGAAGCTTTCTTT.

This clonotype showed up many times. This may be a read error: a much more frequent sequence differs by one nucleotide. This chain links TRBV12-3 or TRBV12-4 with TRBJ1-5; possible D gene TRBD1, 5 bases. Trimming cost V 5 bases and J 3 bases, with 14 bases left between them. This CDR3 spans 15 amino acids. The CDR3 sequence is CASSRKTANNQPQHF. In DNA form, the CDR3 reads TGTGCCAGCAGTAGAAAGACAGCCAACAATCAGCCCCAGCATTTT.

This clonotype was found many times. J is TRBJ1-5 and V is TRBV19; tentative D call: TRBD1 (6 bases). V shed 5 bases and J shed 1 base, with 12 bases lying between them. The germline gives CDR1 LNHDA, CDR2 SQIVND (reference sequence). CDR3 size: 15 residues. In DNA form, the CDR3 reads TGTGCCAGTAGTTCCTCTACAGGGAGCAATCAGCCCCAGCATTTT. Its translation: CASSSSTGSNQPQHF.

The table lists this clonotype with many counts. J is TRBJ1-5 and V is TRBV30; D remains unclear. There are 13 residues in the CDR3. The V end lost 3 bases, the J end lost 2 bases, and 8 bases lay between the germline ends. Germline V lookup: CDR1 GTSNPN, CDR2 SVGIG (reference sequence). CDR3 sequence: CAWRRGGNQPQHF. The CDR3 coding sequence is TGTGCCTGGAGACGGGGTGGCAATCAGCCCCAGCATTTT.

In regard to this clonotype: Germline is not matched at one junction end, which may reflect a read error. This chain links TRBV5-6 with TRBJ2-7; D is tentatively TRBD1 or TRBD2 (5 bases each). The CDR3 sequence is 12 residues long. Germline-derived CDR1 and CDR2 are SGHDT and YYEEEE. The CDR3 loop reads CASTQLLGEQSF. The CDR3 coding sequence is TGTGCCAGCACCCAATTACTGGGGGAGCAGTCCTTC.